The entry below gives a single T cell receptor beta chain sequence along with its context. The sample originates from a study of T-cell reconstitution after alpha-beta-depleted transplantation in children. Preparation of the TCRbeta library used unique molecular identifiers. TCRdb fed the PCR reads into MiXCR, producing one record per CDR3 protein. The sample carries approximately 350,000 distinct CDR3 sequences, about 14% recorded once. Sequencing used PBMCs, obtained from the stem cell graft. The clonotype comes from a human donor who donated a stem cell graft to a child with Fanconi anemia.

CDR3 sequence reads: CASSLDPARMNTEAFF. The CDR3 DNA follows: TGCGCCAGCAGCTTGGACCCAGCAAGGATGAACACTGAAGCTTTCTTT. The chain carries TRBV5-1 and TRBJ1-1; unclear D gene. The germline V gene encodes CDR1 SGHRS and CDR2 YFSETQ. The V end was cut by 0 bases, the J end by 0 bases, with 12 bases between. This CDR3 comprises 16 residues.